A single sample gave rise to the 32 T cell receptor beta chains below, sequenced in a study of CD8+CD57+ T cells in acquired aplastic anemia. Genomic DNA was employed as the template in profiling TCR beta VDJ and CDR3. TCRdb reprocessed the reads with MiXCR, giving one entry per CDR3 protein. Of some 150,000 distinct CDR3 sequences in the sample, 60% to 80% are singletons; the top ten hold approximately 48%. Flow cytometry had shown expanded CD8+CD57+ cells in the patients chosen for sequencing. Material: sorted CD4+, CD8+, or CD8+CD57+ T cells (not recorded which) from PBMCs. All receptors come from a human donor with aplastic anemia.

This clonotype was seen just once. The rearrangement links TRBV11-3 to TRBJ2-7; either TRBD1 or TRBD2 may supply D (5 bases each). Trimming shortened V by 1 base and J by 6 bases, and 7 bases separated the two germline ends. This CDR3 contains 12 residues. Looked up from germline, CDR1 is SGHNT and CDR2 is YENEEA. The CDR3 region has the DNA TGTGCCAGCAGCTTAGGGGGGTCCGAGCAGTACTTC. Protein: CASSLGGSEQYF.

The chain recombines TRBV19 with TRBJ1-2, with D perhaps matching TRBD1 (5 bases). CDR1 LNHDA and CDR2 SQIVND come from the germline V gene (reference sequence). Trimming removed 3 bases from V and 6 bases from J, with 14 bases in between. This CDR3 spans 14 amino acids. The CDR3 loop is CASSMPTGVDGYTF. The DNA of the CDR3 is TGTGCCAGTAGTATGCCAACAGGAGTAGATGGCTACACCTTC.

V and J are TRBV25-1 and TRBJ2-2; D is ambiguous. The CDR3 is 15 amino acids. Germline assignment: CDR1 MGHDK and CDR2 SYGVNS. Trimming took off 3 bases at V and 3 bases at J, with 11 bases between the two ends. CDR3 amino acids: CASSEGARDTGELFF. CDR3 coding DNA: TGTGCCAGCAGTGAGGGTGCTAGGGACACCGGGGAGCTGTTTTTT.

The genes are TRBV5-1 and TRBJ2-7; maybe TRBD1 (6 bases). V was cut by 0 bases and J by 13 bases, with 14 bases left in between. This CDR3 spans 12 amino acids. Per the germline V gene, CDR1 is SGHRS and CDR2 is YFSETQ. CDR3 amino acids: CASSLDGQTEYF. CDR3 nucleotides: TGCGCCAGCAGCTTGGATGGACAGACAGAATACTTC.

The chain combines TRBV7-2 with TRBJ1-6; D not certain. Trimming stripped 0 bases from V and 9 bases from J, with 12 bases between. Looked up from germline, CDR1 is SGHTA and CDR2 is FQGNSA. CDR3 length: 15 amino acids. The CDR3 spells CASSLALRLPSPLHF. In nucleotides, the CDR3 is TGTGCCAGCAGCTTAGCACTTCGTTTACCTTCACCCCTCCACTTT.

The CDR3 region is CASSLYVGGGYNSPLHF. The DNA for the CDR3 is TGTGCCAGCAGCTTGTATGTCGGCGGGGGCTATAATTCACCCCTCCACTTT. V usage is TRBV5-5 and J usage is TRBJ1-6, with D tentatively TRBD1 (5 bases). This CDR3 has 17 amino acids. Germline loops: CDR1 SGHKS, CDR2 YYEKEE (reference sequence). V shed 1 base and J shed 3 bases, with 14 bases lying between them.

This clonotype was seen just once. The rearrangement joins TRBV5-1 to TRBJ1-4; 7 bases agree with TRBD1. This CDR3 region has 16 residues. CDR1 is SGHRS and CDR2 is YFSETQ in the germline V gene. V dropped 5 bases and J dropped 4; count of bases not matched to a gene: 11. This CDR3 reads CASRIPSGTDNEKLFF. CDR3 DNA sequence: TGCGCCAGCAGGATTCCGTCCGGGACAGATAATGAAAAACTGTTTTTT.

The V call is TRBV9, the J call TRBJ2-7; 9 bases line up with TRBD2. Trimming cost V 5 bases and J 3 bases; bases outside gene matches: 6. The CDR3 has 14 residues. Germline V gene data show CDR1 as SGDLS and CDR2 as YYNGEE. CDR3 nucleotides: TGTGCCAGCAGTCTTGGTAGCGGGGGCTACGAGCAGTACTTC. Translation: CASSLGSGGYEQYF.

The chain recombines TRBV10-3 with TRBJ2-1; 8 bases are shared with TRBD2. CDR1 is ENHRY and CDR2 is SYGVKD in the germline V gene. The CDR3 is 16 residues long. The V and J ends lost 0 bases and 5 bases, in that order; junction bases with no gene match: 6. The CDR3 DNA reads as TGTGCCATCAGTGAGTCGTGGACTAGCCGCGACAATGAGCAGTTCTTC. This gives the protein CAISESWTSRDNEQFF.

V gene TRBV27 combines with J gene TRBJ1-6; D remains ambiguous. The CDR3 is 13 amino acids. Per germline, CDR1 MNHEY and CDR2 SMNVEV (reference sequence). Trimming removed 3 bases from V and 10 bases from J, with 10 bases in between. The chain's CDR3 is CASSFGDVSPLHF. The CDR3 DNA reads as TGTGCCAGCAGTTTTGGGGATGTGTCACCCCTCCACTTT.

This clonotype has only one observation. This chain connects TRBV20-1 to TRBJ2-1; TRBD2 agrees at 8 bases. The germline V gene encodes CDR1 DFQATT and CDR2 SNEGSKA (reference sequence). The CDR3 sequence is 13 residues long. V trimming: 4 bases; J trimming: 8 bases; junction bases outside the gene matches: 7. CDR3 coding DNA: TGCAGTGCTAAACGGGGGGGCGAAGATGAGCAGTTCTTC. This translates into CSAKRGGEDEQFF.

The chain links TRBV20-1 to TRBJ2-1; weak D call: TRBD2 (6 bases). Germline V gene lookup returns CDR1 DFQATT and CDR2 SNEGSKA (reference sequence). The length of the CDR3 is 14 residues. Trimming pared 7 bases from V and 0 bases from J, leaving 13 bases between. This chain's CDR3 is CSVRGGDSYNEQFF. CDR3 bases: TGCAGTGTAAGGGGAGGAGACTCCTACAATGAGCAGTTCTTC.

The chain combines TRBV9 with TRBJ2-3; a possible D gene is TRBD1 (6 bases). V lost 1 base, J lost 3 bases, and 12 bases lay in between. The CDR3 is 15 amino acids. From germline, CDR1 is SGDLS and CDR2 YYNGEE. The CDR3 bases are TGTGCCAGCAGCGTACGACAGGCCCCTACAGATACGCAGTATTTT. Its protein product is CASSVRQAPTDTQYF.

This rearrangement joins TRBV6-5 to TRBJ2-7, with D tentatively TRBD1 (6 bases). V dropped 1 base and J dropped 0 bases, with 7 bases sitting between them. The CDR3 has 14 residues. Germline CDR1 MNHEY, CDR2 SVGAGI. CDR3 region: CASSYWDTSYEQYF. The CDR3 DNA reads as TGTGCCAGCAGTTACTGGGACACCTCCTACGAGCAGTACTTC.

This clonotype was seen a few times. The rearrangement links TRBV20-1 to TRBJ1-2; the match to TRBD1 covers 9 bases. Germline loops: CDR1 DFQATT, CDR2 SNEGSKA (reference sequence). V lost 3 bases to trimming and J lost 2 bases; unmatched junction nucleotides: 7. The CDR3 is made up of 15 amino acids. This CDR3 is CSASGTGGLNYGYTF. In nucleotides, the CDR3 is TGCAGTGCTAGTGGTACAGGGGGCCTGAACTATGGCTACACCTTC.

This clonotype has only one observation. For the CDR3, the DNA is TGCAGTGCTAGAGATCCCCCGGGATCGACGTACGAGCAGTACTTC. It is translated as CSARDPPGSTYEQYF. This chain joins TRBV20-1 and TRBJ2-7; a weak D match, TRBD2 (5 bases). The V and J ends lost 0 bases and 4 bases respectively, with 16 bases between them. The length of the CDR3 is 15 residues. CDR1 and CDR2 from the germline V gene are DFQATT and SNEGSKA (reference sequence).

The sample holds many counts of this clonotype. V is TRBV14 and J is TRBJ1-2; a possible D gene is TRBD1 (5 bases). The CDR3 is made up of 13 amino acids. Trimming left V 7 bases short and J 6 bases short, with 15 bases between. Germline V CDR1 and CDR2: SGHDN, FVKESK. The CDR3 DNA reads as TGTGCCAGCACCATCGGGATAGGGGATGGCTACACCTTC. Its protein product is CASTIGIGDGYTF.

As for this clonotype: The junction departs from the called germline gene at one end, perhaps through a read error. This chain links TRBV5-8 with TRBJ2-1, with D tentatively TRBD1 or TRBD2 (5 bases each). The CDR3 has 16 amino acids. The germline V gene encodes CDR1 SGHTS and CDR2 YDEGEE. DNA of the CDR3: TGCGCCAGCAGCTTGGCCCTCGGGACGGGCGACAATGAGCAGTTCTTC. It is translated as CASSLALGTGDNEQFF. Full variable domain (remainder filled in from reference TRBV5-8 and TRBJ2-1): EAGVTQSPTHLIKTRGQQATLRCSPISGHTSVYWYQQALGLGLQFLLWYDEGEERNRGNFPPRFSGRQFPNYSSELNVNALELEDSALYLCASSLALGTGDNEQFFGPGTRLTVL.

The gene calls are TRBV20-1 and TRBJ2-3; tentatively, D is TRBD2 (6 bases). The CDR3 has 13 amino acids. The germline V and J ends were trimmed by 6 bases and 6 bases, with 16 bases remaining between them. Germline V gene data show CDR1 as DFQATT and CDR2 as SNEGSKA (reference sequence). The CDR3 sequence: CSATGTVGDTQYF. In nucleotides, the CDR3 is TGCAGTGCCACCGGGACTGTTGGGGATACGCAGTATTTT.

This rearrangement joins TRBV25-1 to TRBJ2-7; the match to TRBD1 covers 7 bases. The CDR3 contains 15 residues. The junction had 7 bases not matched to a gene; V was cut back by 4 bases and J by 1 base. Germline CDR1 MGHDK, CDR2 SYGVNS. CDR3 residues: CASSGHGQVSYEQYF. In DNA, the CDR3 is TGTGCCAGCAGTGGTCACGGACAGGTGTCCTACGAGCAGTACTTC.

The chain carries TRBV11-2 and TRBJ2-5, with 10 bases lining up with TRBD2. Germline V lookup: CDR1 SGHAT, CDR2 FQNNGV. CDR3 length equals 15 residues. Trimming at V came to 2 bases and at J to 4 bases, leaving 4 bases not matched to a gene. The CDR3 is CASSLMSSGRETQYF. CDR3 DNA: TGTGCCAGCAGCTTAATGTCTAGCGGGAGAGAGACCCAGTACTTC. Full variable domain (rest looked up from reference TRBV11-2 and TRBJ2-5): EAGVAQSPRYKIIEKRQSVAFWCNPISGHATLYWYQQILGQGPKLLIQFQNNGVVDDSQLPKDRFSAERLKGVDSTLKIQPAKLEDSAVYLCASSLMSSGRETQYFGPGTRLLVL.

J is TRBJ2-2 and V is TRBV7-7, with D maybe TRBD1 (6 bases). CDR1 and CDR2 (germline): SSHAT, FNYEAQ (reference sequence). The CDR3 loop spans 12 amino acids. CDR3 bases: TGTGCTGTGGGGGCTGGGACCGGGGAGCTGTTTTTT. Encoded protein: CAVGAGTGELFF.

This clonotype was seen once. The V and J genes are TRBV29-1 and TRBJ1-2; 8 nucleotides match TRBD1. Germline CDR1 is SQVTM and CDR2 is ANQGSEA. V lost 6 bases, J lost 4 bases, and 7 bases stayed unmatched. CDR3 length equals 13 residues. CDR3 nucleotide sequence: TGCAGCGTCTACCCAGGGGGCCCCTATGGCTACACCTTC. This encodes CSVYPGGPYGYTF.

Only a few counts were recorded for this clonotype. The J gene is TRBJ1-5, the V gene TRBV10-3; perhaps TRBD1 as D (5 bases). The CDR3 runs 14 residues. Germline CDR1 is ENHRY and CDR2 is SYGVKD. With 4 bases removed from V and 7 bases from J, the gap between germline ends came to 14 bases. CDR3 sequence reads: CAISGATRDQPQHF. The CDR3 bases are TGTGCCATCAGTGGGGCCACGCGGGACCAGCCCCAGCATTTT.

The rearrangement links TRBV7-9 to TRBJ2-7; TRBD1 aligns across 8 bases. Per germline, CDR1 SEHNR and CDR2 FQNEAQ (reference sequence). Trimming removed 4 bases from V and 2 bases from J; junction bases left unmatched: 4. The CDR3 consists of 14 residues. Here the CDR3 DNA reads TGTGCCAGCAGCTCCGCGGACAGGGCCTACGAGCAGTACTTC. Protein sequence: CASSSADRAYEQYF.

The CDR3 coding sequence is TGTGCCAGTAGTCCCTACCGTAATGAAAAACTGTTTTTT. Its protein product is CASSPYRNEKLFF. The chain combines TRBV19 with TRBJ1-4, with D hard to call. The germline gives CDR1 LNHDA, CDR2 SQIVND (reference sequence). The length of the CDR3 is 13 residues. Trimming left V 5 bases short and J 4 bases short, with 8 bases between.

The rearrangement joins TRBV20-1 to TRBJ2-7, with TRBD2 matching 10 bases. With V trimmed by 0 bases and J by 6 bases, 11 bases remained unmatched. CDR1 DFQATT and CDR2 SNEGSKA come from the germline V gene (reference sequence). CDR3 length: 16 amino acids. The DNA of the CDR3 is TGCAGTGCTAGAGATCCCGCTTCTAGCGGGAGTAGCGAGCAGTACTTC. The encoded protein is CSARDPASSGSSEQYF.

The gene calls are TRBV4-3 and TRBJ2-2; D is unresolved. Germline V gene sequence: CDR1 LGHNA, CDR2 YSLEER. The CDR3 is made up of 13 amino acids. V was clipped by 0 bases and J by 6 bases, with 5 bases between them. This CDR3 reads CASSQDAAGELFF. The CDR3 region has the DNA TGCGCCAGCAGCCAAGATGCGGCCGGGGAGCTGTTTTTT.

The V call is TRBV20-1, the J call TRBJ2-7; D not resolved. V was pared by 0 bases and J by 3 bases, with 6 bases between. Looked up from germline, CDR1 is DFQATT and CDR2 is SNEGSKA (reference sequence). The CDR3 spans 12 residues. The CDR3 is CSARDPGYEQYF. In DNA, the CDR3 is TGCAGTGCTAGAGATCCGGGCTACGAGCAGTACTTC.

The chain couples TRBV7-9 to TRBJ2-7, with TRBD2 matching over 8 bases. J was trimmed by 0 bases and V by 6 bases; bases with no gene match: 7. This CDR3 is built from 15 residues. Germline-derived CDR1 and CDR2 are SEHNR and FQNEAQ (reference sequence). Here the CDR3 reads CASSSSGGASYEQYF. The CDR3, as DNA: TGTGCCAGCAGTTCTTCCGGGGGGGCCTCCTACGAGCAGTACTTC. The full variable domain, with the rest looked up from reference TRBV7-9 and TRBJ2-7, is DTGVSQNPRHKITKRGQNVTFRCDPISEHNRLYWYRQTLGQGPEFLTYFQNEAQLEKSRLLSDRFSAERPKGSFSTLEIQRTEQGDSAMYLCASSSSGGASYEQYFGPGTRLTVT.

The chain recombines TRBV29-1 with TRBJ1-1; 8 bases map to TRBD1. This CDR3 region has 13 residues. After removal of 7 bases from V and 2 bases from J, the junction contained 6 bases not matched to a gene. Looked up from germline, CDR1 is SQVTM and CDR2 is ANQGSEA. CDR3 region: CSARTGINTEAFF. As DNA, the CDR3 is TGCAGCGCCCGGACAGGGATAAACACTGAAGCTTTCTTT.

This chain links TRBV20-1 with TRBJ2-3; D is unresolved. The CDR3 loop spans 13 amino acids. V shed 4 bases and J shed 1 base, with 9 bases lying between them. Germline V gene sequence: CDR1 DFQATT, CDR2 SNEGSKA (reference sequence). CDR3 coding DNA: TGCAGTGCTACTTCAGACGGCACAGATACGCAGTATTTT. Its protein product is CSATSDGTDTQYF.